One and the same sample provided the 24 T cell receptor beta chains below, sequenced in a study of cytomegalovirus exposure and HLA in healthy donors (dated by TCRdb to about 2017). The library was generated by the immunoSEQ multiplex PCR assay. A mixture of 60 forward primers for TCR Vbeta segments and 13 reverse primers for TCR Jbeta segments was used in the multiplex PCR. The source is immuneACCESS, and TCRdb retained only in-frame sequences with V and J called. Part of the clones is not carried over; for the studies checked, unresolved V genes explain less than half of this, and the remainder is unexplained. The sample includes approximately 110,000 clones, with just under 70% observed a single time. The ten largest account for 4.5% to 5.5% of the sample. The sequenced sample was PBMCs. The receptors derive from a woman in her 70s in good health and CMV-seropositive.

Remarks on this clone: Compared with germline, one end of the junction differs, possibly owing to a read error. The J gene is TRBJ2-1, the V gene TRBV7-7; the D gene is possibly TRBD1 (6 bases). CDR1 is SSHAT, CDR2 FNYEAQ, per germline (reference sequence). There are 13 residues in the CDR3. The CDR3 DNA follows: TGTGCTAGCAGCCCAGACAGGAAAGGAGAGCAGTTCTTC. Translation: CASSPDRKGEQFF.

By sample fraction, this clone is medium-sized (0.01 to 0.1%). The J gene is TRBJ2-7, the V gene TRBV5-4; no reliable D call. CDR3 length: 14 amino acids. The germline V and J ends were trimmed by 7 bases and 0 bases, with 14 bases remaining between them. The germline CDR1 and CDR2 sequences are SGHNT and YYREEE (reference sequence). The CDR3 DNA reads as TGTGCCAGCCTCCTGAGTCCTGGCTCCTACGAGCAGTACTTC. Amino acids: CASLLSPGSYEQYF.

This chain connects TRBV21-1 to TRBJ1-2. TRBV21-1 is a known pseudogene. This CDR3 has 14 residues. Written as DNA, the CDR3 is TGTGCCAGCAGCAGACTCTGGTTCAGCTATGGCTACACCTTC. This codes for CASSRLWFSYGYTF.

This chain links TRBV7-3 with TRBJ1-1; 8 bases match TRBD1. Trimming took 6 bases from V and 5 from J; bases not matched to a gene: 8. The CDR3 is 14 amino acids. Germline assignment: CDR1 SGHTA and CDR2 FQGTGA. CDR3 loop: CASSNQGAGTEAFF. The CDR3 nucleotides read TGTGCCAGCAGTAATCAGGGGGCCGGGACTGAAGCTTTCTTT.

The rearrangement joins TRBV6-4 to TRBJ1-3; no clear D. The V gene lost 2 bases and the J gene lost 0 bases, with 11 bases spanning the gap. Per the germline V gene, CDR1 is MRHNA and CDR2 is SNTAGT. The CDR3 contains 16 residues. The CDR3 sequence is CASSDPGIRSGNTIYF. DNA of the CDR3: TGTGCCAGCAGTGACCCCGGGATCCGCTCTGGAAACACCATATATTTT.

This clone has a handful of counts. The V call is TRBV18, the J call TRBJ1-1; D unresolved. Trimming cost V 5 bases and J 2 bases, with 9 bases left between them. From germline, CDR1 is KGHSH and CDR2 LQKENI. CDR3 length: 13 amino acids. CDR3 sequence (DNA): TGTGCCAGCTCATCTGACACTAACACTGAAGCTTTCTTT. The encoded protein is CASSSDTNTEAFF.

V usage is TRBV7-2 and J usage is TRBJ2-3; D is ambiguous. The V gene's germline CDR1 is SGHTA and CDR2 FQGNSA. This CDR3 contains 12 residues. Trimming took 5 bases from V and 3 from J, leaving 6 bases between them. As DNA, the CDR3 is TGTGCCAGCAGCGCCCTAACAGATACGCAGTATTTT. The encoded protein is CASSALTDTQYF.

Comments on this clone: One end of the junction varies from germline; a read error may be responsible. The chain employs TRBV11-2 and TRBJ1-1; 9 positions agree with TRBD1. The CDR3 runs to 11 residues. Germline V gene data show CDR1 as SGHAT and CDR2 as FQNNGV. CDR3 region: CASSRTGAFDF. The CDR3 DNA reads TGTGCCAGCAGCAGGACAGGGGCATTCGATTTT. The full variable domain, with the rest looked up from reference TRBV11-2 and TRBJ1-1, is EAGVAQSPRYKIIEKRQSVAFWCNPISGHATLYWYQQILGQGPKLLIQFQNNGVVDDSQLPKDRFSAERLKGVDSTLKIQPAKLEDSAVYLCASSRTGAFDFGQGTRLTVV.

J is TRBJ2-1 and V is TRBV6-4, with D perhaps matching TRBD1 (7 bases). Germline assignment: CDR1 MRHNA and CDR2 SNTAGT. The CDR3 length is 15 residues. V was cut by 6 bases and J by 4 bases, with 16 bases left in between. The CDR3 region has the DNA TGTGCCAGCAGCACTGGACCAGGGGGGTACAATGAGCAGTTCTTC. Amino acids: CASSTGPGGYNEQFF.

J is TRBJ1-3 and V is TRBV5-4, with D perhaps matching TRBD1 (6 bases). CDR1 is SGHNT, CDR2 YYREEE, per germline (reference sequence). Trimming took off 2 bases at V and 2 bases at J, with 8 bases between the two ends. The CDR3 loop spans 14 amino acids. CDR3 amino acids: CASSFGTTGNTIYF. The CDR3 DNA reads TGTGCCAGCAGCTTTGGGACAACTGGAAACACCATATATTTT.

This chain uses TRBV6-4 with TRBJ1-3; D not certain. The germline CDR1 and CDR2 sequences are MRHNA and SNTAGT. V lost 3 bases and J lost 0, with 15 bases in between. This CDR3 contains 17 residues. CDR3 nucleotide sequence: TGTGCCAGCAGTGAACTTAGCACTCCTTGCTCTGGAAACACCATATATTTT. Its translation: CASSELSTPCSGNTIYF.

This clone was counted a few times. This chain connects TRBV7-9 to TRBJ1-5, with 7 bases lining up with TRBD1. This CDR3 has 13 amino acids. V lost 8 bases, J lost 7 bases, and 8 bases stayed unmatched. Per germline, CDR1 SEHNR and CDR2 FQNEAQ (reference sequence). CDR3 in amino acids: CASGGQNEQPQHF. The CDR3, as DNA: TGTGCCAGCGGGGGACAGAACGAGCAGCCCCAGCATTTT.

This chain uses TRBV7-9 with TRBJ1-5; 8 nucleotides agree with TRBD1. CDR1 is SEHNR, CDR2 FQNEAQ, per germline (reference sequence). The CDR3 has 13 amino acids. The V gene end was trimmed by 6 bases and the J gene end by 5 bases; junction bases not matched to a gene: 3. The CDR3 reads CASSGTGDQPQHF. For the CDR3, the DNA is TGTGCCAGCAGTGGGACAGGAGATCAGCCCCAGCATTTT.

The chain recombines TRBV29-1 with TRBJ2-1; no firm D call. Trimming pared 0 bases from V and 3 bases from J, leaving 3 bases between. The CDR3 consists of 12 residues. Germline V gene data show CDR1 as SQVTM and CDR2 as ANQGSEA. In DNA, the CDR3 is TGCAGCGTTGAAGATTACTACAATGAGCAGTTCTTC. Amino acid sequence: CSVEDYYNEQFF.

The rearrangement uses TRBV5-1 and TRBJ1-1; unclear D gene. Germline assignment: CDR1 SGHRS and CDR2 YFSETQ. Between the trimmed V and J ends, which lost 3 bases and 4 bases, there was a span of 10 bases. This CDR3 has 13 amino acids. CDR3 coding DNA: TGCGCCAGCAGCTCTCATAGTAGCACTGAAGCTTTCTTT. This encodes CASSSHSSTEAFF.

The gene calls are TRBV7-9 and TRBJ1-4, with a possible D match to TRBD1 (5 bases). V was pared by 3 bases and J by 7 bases, with 21 bases between. CDR3 length: 17 amino acids. CDR1 and CDR2 (germline): SEHNR, FQNEAQ (reference sequence). CDR3 amino acids: CASSFKGSTQISEKLFF. The CDR3 DNA reads TGTGCCAGCAGCTTTAAGGGGTCTACCCAGATTAGTGAAAAACTGTTTTTT.

The chain recombines TRBV7-9 with TRBJ2-3, with 8 bases fitting TRBD1. The J segment lost 4 bases and the V segment lost 5 bases, leaving 2 bases of the junction unmatched. The CDR3 totals 13 residues. Germline CDR1 SEHNR, CDR2 FQNEAQ (reference sequence). For the CDR3, the DNA is TGTGCCAGCAGCAAACAGGGGGCAGATACGCAGTATTTT. It is translated as CASSKQGADTQYF.

Points on this clone: Sequence at one end of the junction differs from germline and may be a read error. The sample has other DNA sequences that encode this CDR3 too. The V call is TRBV9, the J call TRBJ1-6; TRBD1 is a possible D gene (6 bases). The CDR3 extends over 15 amino acids. Germline V lookup: CDR1 SGDLS, CDR2 YYNGEE. CDR3: CASSVTGISDSPLHF. CDR3 nucleotides: TGTGCCAGCAGCGTTACAGGGATAAGCGATTCCCCCCTCCACTTT.

This clone was seen only a few times. The chain employs TRBV7-3 and TRBJ2-2; a possible D gene is TRBD1 (7 bases). V lost 2 bases, J lost 2 bases, and 15 bases lay in between. This CDR3 spans 17 amino acids. Germline V CDR1 and CDR2: SGHTA, FQGTGA. Here the CDR3 reads CASSLAGGTINTGELFF. In DNA form, the CDR3 reads TGTGCCAGCAGCTTAGCAGGGGGGACGATAAACACCGGGGAGCTGTTTTTT.

This clone was seen just once. For the CDR3, the DNA is TGTGCCAGCAGTTACTCCGGGACAGGGATCAATTCACCCCTCCACTTT. The encoded protein is CASSYSGTGINSPLHF. The V gene is TRBV6-5, the J gene TRBJ1-6, with 9 bases aligning to TRBD1. CDR3 size: 16 residues. The trim removed 0 bases at V and 7 bases at J, leaving 4 bases unmatched. Germline V gives CDR1 MNHEY, CDR2 SVGAGI.

This clone was detected a few times. V usage is TRBV30 and J usage is TRBJ1-5; D unclear. The V end lost 3 bases, the J end lost 8 bases, and 20 bases lay between the germline ends. Germline values: CDR1 GTSNPN, CDR2 SVGIG (reference sequence). The CDR3 length is 15 residues. CDR3 region: CAWSRDTRNVEPQHF. Written as DNA, the CDR3 is TGTGCCTGGAGCAGAGACACACGGAACGTGGAGCCCCAGCATTTT.

This sequence joins TRBV6-5 and TRBJ2-1; 7 bases line up with TRBD2. In germline, CDR1 is MNHEY, CDR2 SVGAGI. V was clipped by 6 bases and J by 7 bases; unmatched bases: 12. The CDR3 has 15 amino acids. CDR3 coding DNA: TGTGCCAGCAGAGGGCTAGCGGTTAATATGAATGAGCAGTTCTTC. Translation: CASRGLAVNMNEQFF.

The chain has TRBV7-2 and TRBJ2-2, with D possibly matching TRBD2 (5 bases). Germline CDR1 and CDR2: SGHTA and FQGNSA. CDR3 size: 14 residues. V lost 5 bases to trimming and J lost 6 bases, with 13 bases between them. CDR3 DNA: TGTGCCAGCAGCCCCTGGACTGCGGCCGGGGAGCTGTTTTTT. Amino acid sequence: CASSPWTAAGELFF.

The J gene is TRBJ1-1, the V gene TRBV5-6, with D possibly matching TRBD1 (5 bases). Per germline, CDR1 SGHDT and CDR2 YYEEEE. The CDR3 covers 11 residues. Trimming left V 3 bases short and J 6 bases short, with 6 bases between. CDR3 amino acids: CASSWGAEAFF. DNA of the CDR3: TGTGCCAGCAGCTGGGGGGCTGAAGCTTTCTTT.